This TCR beta chain originates from a study of cytomegalovirus exposure and HLA in healthy donors. Whole-study results and caveats: Researchers reported in a later analysis that a missense DCLRE1C variant was tied to TCR beta V- and J-gene trimming. Later work associated roughly 17,000 TCR beta sequences with HLA alleles at 0.05 false discovery rate.

The CDR3 consists of 13 residues. Germline values: CDR1 SGHTA, CDR2 FQGNSA. V lost 5 bases and J 5 bases, leaving 13 bases between the germline ends. On this clone: The antigen is not known.

Healthy bone marrow donors formed the donor group. A multiplex PCR was run with 60 Vbeta primers and 13 Jbeta primers. Clones were read by immunoSEQ multiplex PCR, and TCRdb kept only the in-frame ones, dropping some. The sample includes just over 85,000 clones, around 75% of them seen just once. Sequenced input: PBMCs. The rearrangement links TRBV7-2 to TRBJ2-7, with TRBD1 as a possible D gene (6 bases). The origin of this receptor is a middle-aged man in good health and CMV-seronegative. The CDR3 loop is CASSKGTYHEQYF. The CDR3 DNA is TGTGCCAGCAGCAAAGGGACATACCACGAGCAGTACTTC.